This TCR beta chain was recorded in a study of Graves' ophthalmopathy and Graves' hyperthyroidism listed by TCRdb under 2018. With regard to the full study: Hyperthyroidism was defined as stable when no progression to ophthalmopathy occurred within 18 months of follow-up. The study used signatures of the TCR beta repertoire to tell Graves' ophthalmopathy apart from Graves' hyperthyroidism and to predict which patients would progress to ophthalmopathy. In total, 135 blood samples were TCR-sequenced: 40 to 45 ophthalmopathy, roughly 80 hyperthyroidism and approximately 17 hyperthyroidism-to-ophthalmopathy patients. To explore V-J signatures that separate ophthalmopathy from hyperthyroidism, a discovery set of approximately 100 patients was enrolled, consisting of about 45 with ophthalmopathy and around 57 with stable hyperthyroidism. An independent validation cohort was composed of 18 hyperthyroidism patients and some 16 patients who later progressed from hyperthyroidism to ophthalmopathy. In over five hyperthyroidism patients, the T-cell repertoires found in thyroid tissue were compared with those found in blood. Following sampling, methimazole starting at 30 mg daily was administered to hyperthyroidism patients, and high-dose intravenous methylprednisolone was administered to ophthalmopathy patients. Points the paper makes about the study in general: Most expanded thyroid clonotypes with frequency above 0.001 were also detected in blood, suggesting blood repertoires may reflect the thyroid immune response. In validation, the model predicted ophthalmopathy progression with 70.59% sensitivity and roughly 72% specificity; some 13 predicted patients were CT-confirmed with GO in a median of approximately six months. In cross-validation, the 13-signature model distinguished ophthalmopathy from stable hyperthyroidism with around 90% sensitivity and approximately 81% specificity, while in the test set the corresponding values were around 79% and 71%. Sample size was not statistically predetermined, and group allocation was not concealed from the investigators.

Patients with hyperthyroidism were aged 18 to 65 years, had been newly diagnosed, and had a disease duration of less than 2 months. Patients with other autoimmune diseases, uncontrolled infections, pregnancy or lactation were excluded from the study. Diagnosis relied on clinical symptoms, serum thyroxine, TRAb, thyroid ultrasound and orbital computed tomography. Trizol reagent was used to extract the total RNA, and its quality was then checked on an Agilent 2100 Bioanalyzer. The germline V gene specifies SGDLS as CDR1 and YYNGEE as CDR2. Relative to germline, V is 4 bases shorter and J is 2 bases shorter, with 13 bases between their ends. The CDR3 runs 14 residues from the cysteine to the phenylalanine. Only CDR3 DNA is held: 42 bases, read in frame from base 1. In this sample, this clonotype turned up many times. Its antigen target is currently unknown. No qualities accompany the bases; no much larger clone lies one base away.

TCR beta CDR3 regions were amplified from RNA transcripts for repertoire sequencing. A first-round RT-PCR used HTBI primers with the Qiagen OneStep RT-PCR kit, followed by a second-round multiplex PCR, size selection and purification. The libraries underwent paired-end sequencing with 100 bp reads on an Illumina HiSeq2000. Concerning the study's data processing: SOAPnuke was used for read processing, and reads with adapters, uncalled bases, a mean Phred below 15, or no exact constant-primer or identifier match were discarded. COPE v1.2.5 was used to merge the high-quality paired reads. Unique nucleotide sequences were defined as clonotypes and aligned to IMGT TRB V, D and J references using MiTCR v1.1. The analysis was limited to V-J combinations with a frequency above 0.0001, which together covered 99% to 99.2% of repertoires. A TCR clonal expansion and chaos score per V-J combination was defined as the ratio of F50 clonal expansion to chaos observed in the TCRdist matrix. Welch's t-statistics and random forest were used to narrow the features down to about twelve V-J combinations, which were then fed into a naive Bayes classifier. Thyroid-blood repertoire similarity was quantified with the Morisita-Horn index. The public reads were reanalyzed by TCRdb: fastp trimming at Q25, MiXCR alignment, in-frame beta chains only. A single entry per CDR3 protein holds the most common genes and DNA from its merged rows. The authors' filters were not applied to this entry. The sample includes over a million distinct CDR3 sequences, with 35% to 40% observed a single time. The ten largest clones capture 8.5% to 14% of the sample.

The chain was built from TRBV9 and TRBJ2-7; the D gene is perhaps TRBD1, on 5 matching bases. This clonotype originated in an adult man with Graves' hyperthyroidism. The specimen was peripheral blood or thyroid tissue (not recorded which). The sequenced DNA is TGTGCCAGCAGCCCTCAAGACAGTACCTACGAGCAGTACTTC. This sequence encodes CASSPQDSTYEQYF. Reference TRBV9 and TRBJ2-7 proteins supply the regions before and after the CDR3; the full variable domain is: DSGVTQTPKHLITATGQRVTLRCSPRSGDLSVYWYQQSLDQGLQFLIQYYNGEERAKGNILERFSAQQFPDLHSELNLSSLELGDSALYFCASSPQDSTYEQYFGPGTRLTVT.